Shown below are 23 T cell receptor beta chains from a single sample sequenced in a study of T-cell reconstitution after alpha-beta-depleted transplantation in children (dated by TCRdb to about 2016). Libraries came from PCR. This sample was sequenced with an Illumina HiSeq 2500. Molecular barcoding was employed in the preparation of TCR libraries, with unique molecular identifiers being used to normalize TCRbeta repertoire quantification. In TCRdb, the public reads were trimmed at Q25 with fastp and aligned with MiXCR, with productive beta chains retained. Entries are consolidated by CDR3 protein sequence, retaining the most common genes and DNA. This sample is represented by 500,000 or so distinct CDR3 sequences; more than 9.5% of them were singletons. Together, the top ten hold about 15% of the sample. Per the publication, the treatment or condition label means: allogeneic hematopoietic cell transplantation with graft depleted of TCRalphabeta T cells and CD19 B cells.

The sequenced sample was PBMCs, mostly from graft donor cells, obtained 180 days after TCRalphabeta/CD19-depleted stem cell transplant. The receptors shown here come from a female patient aged 2-15 years who had a stem cell transplant for aplastic anemia, so the T cells may come from the graft donor.

This clonotype has at least ten counts. The rearrangement joins TRBV5-1 to TRBJ2-1, with TRBD2 identical over 11 bases. CDR1 and CDR2 (germline): SGHRS, YFSETQ. The CDR3 spans 16 residues. Germline trimming cut 0 bases from V and 7 bases from J; bases unmatched to any gene: 6. In DNA form, the CDR3 reads TGCGCCAGCAGCTTGGAACCTAGCGGGAGGTGGAATGAGCAGTTCTTC. This codes for CASSLEPSGRWNEQFF.

This clonotype was observed at least ten times. The gene calls are TRBV20-1 and TRBJ2-1, with 9 bases identical to TRBD2. Unmatched junction bases numbered 7, after V lost 1 base and J lost 6 bases. Germline V gene lookup returns CDR1 DFQATT and CDR2 SNEGSKA (reference sequence). The CDR3 covers 15 residues. This CDR3 reads CSARAGLAGRNEQFF. The CDR3 DNA is TGCAGTGCTAGAGCCGGGCTAGCGGGACGCAATGAGCAGTTCTTC.

The chain has TRBV29-1 and TRBJ1-3, with 12 nucleotides matching TRBD1. There are 14 residues in the CDR3. Per the germline V gene, CDR1 is SQVTM and CDR2 is ANQGSEA. V shed 5 bases, J shed 4 bases, and the junction held 3 bases outside the gene matches. The CDR3 DNA sequence: TGCAGCGTTTGGGACAGGGGGCCCGGAAACACCATATATTTT. Its translation is CSVWDRGPGNTIYF.

This clonotype was seen ten or more times. The chain employs TRBV27 and TRBJ2-7, with D possibly matching TRBD2 (5 bases). V was shortened by 5 bases and J by 3 bases, with 14 bases between the two germline ends. CDR1 and CDR2 (germline): MNHEY, SMNVEV (reference sequence). The CDR3 consists of 14 residues. CDR3 sequence: CASSLRGRGYEQYV. The CDR3 DNA reads as TGTGCCAGCAGTCTGCGCGGGCGAGGCTACGAGCAGTACGTC.

The chain carries TRBV28 and TRBJ2-2, with 7 bases that match TRBD1. The junction had 13 bases not matched to a gene; V was cut back by 7 bases and J by 5 bases. This CDR3 contains 16 residues. Looked up from germline, CDR1 is MDHEN and CDR2 is SYDVKM. The CDR3 region is CASNLFATGSTGELFF. The CDR3 nucleotides are TGTGCCAGCAACCTGTTCGCGACAGGGTCGACCGGGGAGCTGTTTTTT.

The genes are TRBV7-2 and TRBJ2-7; D might be TRBD2 (5 bases). Trimming cost V 5 bases and J 5 bases, with 19 bases left between them. CDR3 length: 15 residues. Germline assignment: CDR1 SGHTA and CDR2 FQGNSA. CDR3 nucleotides: TGTGCCAGCAGCCGCCCGGGGTCGTACGCCGACGAGCAGTACGTC. It codes for CASSRPGSYADEQYV.

In its sample, this clonotype was seen a few times. The rearrangement joins TRBV28 to TRBJ2-7, with D possibly TRBD2 on 5 matching bases. Germline values: CDR1 MDHEN, CDR2 SYDVKM. The length of the CDR3 is 14 residues. Trimming pared 3 bases from V and 3 bases from J, leaving 12 bases between. The CDR3 DNA reads as TGTGCCAGCAGTTTTTCAGGACTCGACTACGAGCAGTACGTC. It encodes CASSFSGLDYEQYV.

The gene calls are TRBV20-1 and TRBJ1-3; D perhaps matches TRBD1 (6 bases). The V end lost 3 bases, the J end lost 0 bases, and 12 bases lay between the germline ends. Germline V lookup: CDR1 DFQATT, CDR2 SNEGSKA (reference sequence). CDR3 length equals 15 residues. DNA of the CDR3: TGCAGTGCTAGGGGGGACACCTACTCTGGAAACACCATATATTTT. Translation: CSARGDTYSGNTIYF.

This clonotype was seen at least ten times. The chain recombines TRBV27 with TRBJ2-5, with D perhaps TRBD2 (5 bases). The CDR3 sequence is 14 residues long. The V gene's germline CDR1 is MNHEY and CDR2 SMNVEV (reference sequence). V lost 0 bases and J lost 3, with 8 bases in between. The CDR3 coding sequence is TGTGCCAGCAGTTTATCTTACGGGGAAGAGACCCAGTACTTC. It encodes CASSLSYGEETQYF.

This clonotype was detected many times. The rearrangement joins TRBV7-2 to TRBJ2-7; 7 bases line up with TRBD2. V dropped 4 bases and J dropped 3; count of bases not matched to a gene: 9. From germline, CDR1 is SGHTA and CDR2 FQGNSA. CDR3 size: 15 residues. The CDR3 is CASSSSGLGIYEQYF. CDR3 in DNA: TGTGCCAGCAGCTCGTCAGGACTAGGTATCTACGAGCAGTACTTC.

This clonotype was picked up many times. The V gene is TRBV5-5, the J gene TRBJ2-1, with TRBD2 identical over 12 bases. CDR1 SGHKS and CDR2 YYEKEE come from the germline V gene (reference sequence). J gave up 9 bases and V 4 bases, and 8 bases lay outside the gene matches. The CDR3 consists of 15 residues. The CDR3 nucleotides are TGTGCCAGCAGCCCTGGACTAGCGGGATGGCTTGAGCAGTTCTTC. This sequence encodes CASSPGLAGWLEQFF. The variable domain in full, with the rest retrieved from reference TRBV5-5 and TRBJ2-1, is DAGVTQSPTHLIKTRGQQVTLRCSPISGHKSVSWYQQVLGQGPQFIFQYYEKEERGRGNFPDRFSARQFPNYSSELNVNALLLGDSALYLCASSPGLAGWLEQFFGPGTRLTVL.

J is TRBJ2-1 and V is TRBV18, with 7 bases that match TRBD1. The V gene end was trimmed by 0 bases and the J gene end by 6 bases; junction bases not matched to a gene: 5. The CDR3 is made up of 15 amino acids. The V gene's germline CDR1 is KGHSH and CDR2 LQKENI. This CDR3 reads CASSPPTGSPNEQFF. Written as DNA, the CDR3 is TGTGCCAGCTCACCACCGACAGGGTCCCCCAATGAGCAGTTCTTC.

The rearrangement joins TRBV19 to TRBJ2-1, with TRBD2 matching 7 bases. Germline CDR1 reads LNHDA; CDR2 reads SQIVND (reference sequence). The CDR3 loop spans 15 amino acids. V lost 4 bases to trimming and J lost 4 bases; unmatched junction nucleotides: 7. CDR3 sequence reads: CASSSPSGVYNEQFF. CDR3 DNA sequence: TGTGCCAGTAGTAGCCCTAGCGGAGTTTACAATGAGCAGTTCTTC.

The chain carries TRBV20-1 and TRBJ2-7; D may be TRBD1 (6 bases). The V end lost 4 bases, the J end lost 2 bases, and 18 bases lay between the germline ends. The CDR3 has 15 amino acids. Germline V gives CDR1 DFQATT, CDR2 SNEGSKA (reference sequence). CDR3 sequence (DNA): TGCAGTGCTACAGCCAGGATTTACAGGGCCTACGAGCAGTACTTC. Translated: CSATARIYRAYEQYF.

A few counts support this clonotype. V gene TRBV4-3 combines with J gene TRBJ2-1; no clear D gene. V was shortened by 0 bases and J by 6 bases, with 9 bases between the two germline ends. Germline values: CDR1 LGHNA, CDR2 YSLEER. The CDR3 runs 14 residues. The CDR3 nucleotides are TGCGCCAGCAGCCAAGAAAGAGATTTCAATGAGCAGTTCTTC. Its translation is CASSQERDFNEQFF.

To note about this clonotype: Germline is not matched at one junction end, which may reflect a read error. The V and J genes are TRBV9 and TRBJ2-2; D is perhaps TRBD1 (6 bases). CDR3 length: 15 amino acids. CDR1 SGDLS and CDR2 YYNGEE come from the germline V gene. The CDR3 nucleotides read TGTGCCAGCAGTGTAGGACAGCCCTACACCGGGGAGCTGTTTTTT. It encodes CASSVGQPYTGELFF. Based on the CDR3 plus reference TRBV9 and TRBJ2-2, the full variable domain is DSGVTQTPKHLITATGQRVTLRCSPRSGDLSVYWYQQSLDQGLQFLIQYYNGEERAKGNILERFSAQQFPDLHSELNLSSLELGDSALYFCASSVGQPYTGELFFGEGSRLTVL.

This clonotype was recorded a few times. This chain links TRBV18 with TRBJ2-1; D is unresolved. The CDR3 length is 15 residues. Germline-derived CDR1 and CDR2 are KGHSH and LQKENI. V gave up 3 bases and J gave up 5 bases, with 14 bases separating them. CDR3 in amino acids: CASSPNGQTNNEQFF. In DNA form, the CDR3 reads TGTGCCAGCTCACCGAACGGCCAGACGAACAATGAGCAGTTCTTC.

V is TRBV7-8 and J is TRBJ2-7, with D unresolved. The V gene's germline CDR1 is SGHVS and CDR2 FQNEAQ. Between the trimmed V and J ends, which lost 5 bases and 5 bases, there was a span of 19 bases. The CDR3 runs to 15 residues. The CDR3 DNA reads TGTGCCAGCAGCCCCCGGACGGCGAAACGGGACGAGCAGTACGTC. Translating gives CASSPRTAKRDEQYV.

About this clonotype itself: This clone may be a read error of a much larger clone one base away. The V gene is TRBV7-9, the J gene TRBJ1-6; the D gene is possibly TRBD1 (6 bases). The germline gives CDR1 SEHNR, CDR2 FQNEAQ (reference sequence). The CDR3 extends over 13 amino acids. CDR3 sequence reads: CASSPTGLSPVHF. DNA of the CDR3: TGTGCCAGCAGCCCCACAGGGCTTTCACCCGTCCACTTT.

The CDR3: CASSQVRQGYNEQFF. In nucleotides, the CDR3 is TGTGCCAGCAGCCAGGTGAGACAGGGCTACAATGAGCAGTTCTTC. This chain connects TRBV3-1 to TRBJ2-1, with 7 bases lining up with TRBD1. The V and J ends lost 3 bases and 3 bases, in that order; junction bases with no gene match: 5. Germline-derived CDR1 and CDR2 are LGHDT and YNNKEL (reference sequence). This CDR3 is built from 15 residues.

This chain joins TRBV21-1 and TRBJ2-5; TRBD2 was called by the table and not checked on the DNA. TRBV21-1 is described as a pseudogene. The CDR3 is made up of 17 amino acids. The CDR3 coding sequence is TGTGCCAGCAGCAAAGGGCCGCCGGGACTAGCGGAAGAGACCCAGTACTTC. It translates to CASSKGPPGLAEETQYF.

This clonotype was found many times. The chain recombines TRBV28 with TRBJ2-7; D remains ambiguous. The germline CDR1 and CDR2 sequences are MDHEN and SYDVKM. The CDR3 is made up of 20 amino acids. V lost 3 bases to trimming and J lost 3 bases, with 30 bases between them. This CDR3 reads CASSFLTALHAVSGHYEQYF. CDR3 coding DNA: TGTGCCAGCAGTTTCCTGACCGCGCTACATGCCGTATCCGGCCACTACGAGCAGTACTTC.

About this clonotype: A read error is possible here, since a much larger clone lies one base away. The chain joins TRBV5-1 to TRBJ2-5; possible D gene TRBD2, 6 bases. V was pared by 3 bases and J by 7 bases, with 13 bases between. Germline V lookup: CDR1 SGHRS, CDR2 YFSETQ. CDR3 size: 13 residues. DNA of the CDR3: TGCGCCAGCAGCTCCCAGGTGGGGGGGACCCAGTACTTC. It yields the protein CASSSQVGGTQYF.